The text below deals with one T cell receptor beta chain. Its specificity is unknown. Between the trimmed V and J ends, which lost 2 bases and 6 bases, there was a span of 13 bases. This CDR3 comprises 14 residues. Germline-derived CDR1 and CDR2 are SGHTA and FQGTGA. The treatment is: oral pan-JAK inhibitor, 5-10 mg twice daily. PBMCs, the starting material, were the source of sorted CD4+ and CD8+ T cells. These data belong to a study of CD8+ T cells in alopecia areata. Study context: Treatment of the treated patients consisted of oral tofacitinib, 5 to 10 mg twice daily.

General study points: Possibly because of HLA-related factors, TCR sharing was less clear across patients than in mice. The study found tofacitinib significantly decreased scalp clonality and expanded CD8+ clones among the top 100.

Extracted RNA was reverse transcribed into cDNA, the sequencing template. Here immunoSEQ multiplex PCR was the method, and the copy in TCRdb shows in-frame clones only, minus some. The data hold 110,000 or so clones, with approximately 51% observed a single time. The sequence derives from a human donor with alopecia areata. V and J are TRBV7-3 and TRBJ1-1; unclear D gene. The sample in question was CD4+ T cells sorted from blood, obtained at week 24, from a patient treated with tofacitinib. CDR3 amino acids: CASSLLGIQSEAFF. CDR3 coding DNA: TGTGCCAGCAGCTTACTCGGAATCCAATCTGAAGCTTTCTTT.